This is a list of T cell receptor beta chains from one sample in a study of T cell responses to AZD1222 COVID-19 vaccine. The protocol was immunoSEQ multiplex PCR, while the TCRdb copy is restricted to in-frame clones and leaves out a portion. The data show approximately 140,000 clones, with approximately 90% seen just once and around 3.7% held by the top ten. This sample comprised peripheral blood, obtained on day 0 of AZD1222 vaccination. The receptors were sampled from an adult in good health. Both conserved end residues are part of each CDR3. Fields, in order: J gene, V gene, D gene, clone size, CDR3 protein, CDR3 DNA. The D gene is left open where the match is weak. Size tells how often a clone was seen (once, few, many) or the class of an expanded clone, and some rows leave it out.

TRBJ2-7,TRBV18,-,-,CASSLDNYEQYF,TGTGCCAGCTCACTGGACAATTACGAGCAGTACTTC
TRBJ1-1,TRBV18,TRBD1,-,CASSWDRGNTEAFF,TGTGCCAGCTCTTGGGACAGGGGGAACACTGAAGCTTTCTTT
TRBJ1-1,TRBV11-2,TRBD1,-,CASSLGQGNTEAFF,TGTGCCAGCAGCTTGGGACAGGGGAACACTGAAGCTTTCTTT
TRBJ2-5,TRBV11-3,TRBD2,-,CASSRGLAGVGQETQYF,TGTGCCAGCAGCCGAGGACTAGCGGGAGTCGGACAAGAGACCCAGTACTTC
TRBJ2-7,TRBV21-1,-,-,CASIYPGTKFSYEQYF,TGTGCCAGCATTTACCCCGGGACTAAATTCTCCTACGAGCAGTACTTC
TRBJ2-5,TRBV18,-,-,CASSPPRAPETQYF,TGTGCCAGCTCACCACCAAGAGCCCCCGAGACCCAGTACTTC
TRBJ2-7,TRBV11-2,-,-,CASSLERWGEQYF,TGTGCCAGCAGCTTAGAGAGGTGGGGCGAGCAGTACTTC
TRBJ2-3,TRBV15,TRBD2,-,CATRTSGSKDTQYF,TGTGCCACCAGGACGAGCGGGAGCAAGGATACGCAGTATTTT
TRBJ1-2,TRBV7-2,TRBD1,-,CASSLGGQANYGYTF,TGTGCCAGCAGCTTAGGGGGACAGGCTAACTATGGCTACACCTTC
TRBJ1-2,TRBV5-1,-,-,CASSKGETYGYTF,TGCGCCAGCAGCAAGGGGGAAACCTATGGCTACACCTTC
TRBJ1-5,TRBV30,TRBD1,once,CAWATGTGGSQPQHF,TGTGCCTGGGCCACCGGGACAGGGGGCAGTCAGCCCCAGCATTTT
TRBJ1-4,TRBV27,TRBD1,-,CASRNQGASNEKLFF,TGTGCCAGCAGAAATCAGGGGGCTTCTAATGAAAAACTGTTTTTT
TRBJ2-3,TRBV11-2,-,-,CASSLAGSYTDTQYF,TGTGCCAGCAGCTTAGCGGGATCCTACACAGATACGCAGTATTTT
TRBJ2-7,TRBV3-1/TRBV3-2,TRBD2,few,CASSQDPPLAGGGQYF,TGTGCCAGCAGCCAAGATCCCCCCCTAGCGGGAGGAGGGCAGTACTTC
TRBJ2-2,TRBV19,-,few,CASTFTGELFF,TGTGCCAGTACGTTTACCGGGGAGCTGTTTTTT
TRBJ1-5,TRBV10-1,TRBD1,-,CASSERFSRDRGLGNQPQHF,TGCGCCAGCAGTGAGAGGTTTAGCCGGGACAGGGGGCTCGGGAATCAGCCCCAGCATTTT
TRBJ2-5,TRBV5-5,TRBD2,-,CASSPGTSEETQYF,TGTGCCAGCAGCCCTGGGACTAGCGAGGAGACCCAGTACTTC
TRBJ1-2,TRBV12-3/TRBV12-4,-,once,CASSRPGVYTF,TGTGCCAGCAGCCGGCCCGGCGTGTACACCTTC
TRBJ1-2,TRBV6-5,TRBD1,-,CASSYGTGEGYTF,TGTGCCAGCAGTTACGGGACAGGGGAAGGCTACACCTTC
TRBJ1-1,TRBV11-3,-,-,CASSQDTRDTEAFF,TGTGCCAGCAGTCAGGACACCAGGGACACTGAAGCTTTCTTT
TRBJ1-2,TRBV30,TRBD1,-,CAWSPGTGEGYTF,TGTGCCTGGAGTCCCGGGACAGGGGAAGGCTACACCTTC
TRBJ1-1,TRBV19,TRBD1,-,CASSSRDRGRSNTEAFF,TGTGCCAGTAGTTCCCGGGACAGGGGGCGGTCGAACACTGAAGCTTTCTTT
TRBJ2-5,TRBV6-4,-,-,CASSPAQGGLETQYF,TGTGCCAGCAGTCCGGCGCAGGGGGGATTGGAGACCCAGTACTTC
TRBJ1-2,TRBV6-5,-,-,CASYEDGYTF,TGTGCCAGCTACGAGGACGGCTACACCTTC
TRBJ2-2,TRBV7-2,TRBD2,-,CASSPITSGRTGELFF,TGTGCCAGCAGCCCCATCACTAGCGGGAGAACCGGGGAGCTGTTTTTT
TRBJ1-6,TRBV11-2,-,-,CASSLDWGSSYNSPLHF,TGTGCCAGCAGCTTAGATTGGGGGAGCTCCTATAATTCACCCCTCCACTTT
TRBJ1-2,TRBV6-5,-,-,CAIMGDNYGYTF,TGTGCCATCATGGGAGATAACTATGGCTACACCTTC
TRBJ1-2,TRBV7-2,TRBD1,-,CASSTGQGHYGYTF,TGTGCCAGCAGTACGGGACAGGGCCACTATGGCTACACCTTC
TRBJ2-1,TRBV9,TRBD2,-,CASSPITSGDEQFF,TGTGCCAGCAGCCCCATTACTAGCGGTGACGAGCAGTTCTTC
TRBJ2-2,TRBV19,-,-,CASQPGGATGELFF,TGTGCCAGTCAGCCCGGAGGGGCCACCGGGGAGCTGTTTTTT
TRBJ2-5,TRBV9,-,once,CASSAGPGPETQYF,TGTGCCAGCAGCGCCGGGCCGGGGCCAGAGACCCAGTACTTC
TRBJ1-1,TRBV2,TRBD1,once,CASGDSRRAFF,TGTGCCAGCGGGGACAGTCGCCGGGCTTTCTTT
TRBJ2-5,TRBV7-9,-,-,CASSRDSSRETQYF,TGTGCCAGCAGTCGGGACTCCTCACGGGAGACCCAGTACTTC
TRBJ1-6,TRBV7-2,-,-,CASSLWGTGNFNSPLHF,TGTGCCAGCAGCTTATGGGGGACGGGAAACTTTAATTCACCCCTCCACTTT
TRBJ1-3,TRBV3-1/TRBV3-2,-,-,CASSQDVGHSGNTIYF,TGTGCCAGCAGCCAAGATGTAGGGCACTCTGGAAACACCATATATTTT
TRBJ1-4,TRBV3-1/TRBV3-2,-,-,CASSQDRPATNEKLFF,TGTGCCAGCAGCCAAGATCGCCCAGCAACTAATGAAAAACTGTTTTTT
TRBJ1-2,TRBV10-3,TRBD1,once,CAISAGQSNYGYTF,TGTGCCATCAGTGCGGGACAGTCTAACTATGGCTACACCTTC
TRBJ1-6,TRBV4-3,TRBD1,-,CASSQGTGSPLHF,TGCGCCAGCAGCCAGGGGACAGGTTCACCCCTCCACTTT
TRBJ2-7,TRBV28,-,-,CASSLEFRGRYLYEQYF,TGTGCCAGCAGTTTAGAGTTCCGGGGTCGGTACCTTTACGAGCAGTACTTC
TRBJ2-2,TRBV30,-,-,CAWSPPGLAIANTGELFF,TGTGCCTGGAGTCCCCCAGGGCTCGCTATCGCGAACACCGGGGAGCTGTTTTTT
TRBJ1-2,TRBV7-8,-,-,CASSLVNGGRMVGYTF,TGTGCCAGCAGCTTAGTGAATGGGGGTCGGATGGTTGGCTACACCTTC
TRBJ1-1,TRBV6-5,-,-,CASSYLQTANTEAFF,TGTGCCAGCAGTTACCTACAGACGGCGAACACTGAAGCTTTCTTT
TRBJ2-2,TRBV2,TRBD1,-,CASRRTGGANTGELFF,TGTGCCAGCAGGAGAACAGGGGGCGCGAACACCGGGGAGCTGTTTTTT
TRBJ1-6,TRBV6-5,-,-,CASSDTWGADSPLHF,TGTGCCAGCAGCGATACCTGGGGGGCTGATTCACCCCTCCACTTT
TRBJ2-7,TRBV6-5,TRBD1,once,CASSYLRQGVTYEQYF,TGTGCCAGCAGTTACCTCAGACAGGGGGTTACCTACGAGCAGTACTTC
TRBJ2-7,TRBV9,-,-,CASSVDGLYTYEQYF,TGTGCCAGCAGCGTAGATGGACTATATACCTACGAGCAGTACTTC
TRBJ1-6,TRBV2,-,-,CASSARDIGRF,TGTGCCAGCAGCGCAAGGGACATAGGCCGCTTT
TRBJ2-7,TRBV30,TRBD1,-,CASAGQDYEQYF,TGTGCCTCTGCGGGACAGGACTACGAGCAGTACTTC
TRBJ1-1,TRBV9,-,-,CASSVDLLRGTEAFF,TGTGCCAGCAGCGTAGACCTATTGAGGGGGACAGAAGCTTTCTTT
TRBJ1-5,TRBV6-5,-,-,CASSYSSTVPQHF,TGTGCCAGCAGTTACTCATCCACCGTACCCCAGCATTTT